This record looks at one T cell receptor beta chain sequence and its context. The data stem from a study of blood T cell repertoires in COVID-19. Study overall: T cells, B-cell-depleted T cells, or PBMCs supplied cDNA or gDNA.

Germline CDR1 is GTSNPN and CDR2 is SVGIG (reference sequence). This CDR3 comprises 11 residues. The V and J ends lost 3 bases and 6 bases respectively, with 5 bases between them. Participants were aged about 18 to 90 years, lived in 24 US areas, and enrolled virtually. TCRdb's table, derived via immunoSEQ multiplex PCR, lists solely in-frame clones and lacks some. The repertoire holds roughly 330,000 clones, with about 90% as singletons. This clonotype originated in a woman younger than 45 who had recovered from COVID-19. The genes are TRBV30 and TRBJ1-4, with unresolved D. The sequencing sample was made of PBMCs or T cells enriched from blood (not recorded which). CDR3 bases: TGTGCCTGGAGGTCGTATGAAAAACTGTTTTTT. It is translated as CAWRSYEKLFF.